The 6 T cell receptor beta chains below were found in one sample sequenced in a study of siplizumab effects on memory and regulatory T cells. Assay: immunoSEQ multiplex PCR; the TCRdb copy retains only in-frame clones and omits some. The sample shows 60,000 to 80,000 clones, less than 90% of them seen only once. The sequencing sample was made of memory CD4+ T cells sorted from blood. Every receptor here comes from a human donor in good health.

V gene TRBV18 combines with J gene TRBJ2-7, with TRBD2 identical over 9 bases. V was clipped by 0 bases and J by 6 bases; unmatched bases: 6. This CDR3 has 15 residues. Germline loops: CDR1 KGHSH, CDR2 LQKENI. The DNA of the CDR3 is TGTGCCAGCTCACCACCCTTAGGACTAGCGTCCGAGCAGTACTTC. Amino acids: CASSPPLGLASEQYF.

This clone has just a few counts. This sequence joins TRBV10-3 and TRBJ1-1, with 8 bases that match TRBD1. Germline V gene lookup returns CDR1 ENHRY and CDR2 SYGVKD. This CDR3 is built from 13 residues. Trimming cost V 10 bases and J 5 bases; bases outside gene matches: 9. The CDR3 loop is CATGQGRGTEAFF. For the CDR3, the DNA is TGTGCCACCGGACAGGGAAGAGGAACTGAAGCTTTCTTT.

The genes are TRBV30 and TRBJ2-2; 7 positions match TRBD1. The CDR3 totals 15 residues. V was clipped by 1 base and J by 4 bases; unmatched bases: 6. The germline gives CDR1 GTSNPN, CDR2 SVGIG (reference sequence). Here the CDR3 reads CAWSGQGSFTGELFF. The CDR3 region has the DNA TGTGCCTGGAGTGGACAGGGATCCTTCACCGGGGAGCTGTTTTTT.

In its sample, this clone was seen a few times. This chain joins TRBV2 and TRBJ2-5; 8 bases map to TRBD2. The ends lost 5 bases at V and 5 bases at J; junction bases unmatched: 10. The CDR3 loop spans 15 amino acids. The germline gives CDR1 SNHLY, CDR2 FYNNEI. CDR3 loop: CASSQPGLGGETQYF. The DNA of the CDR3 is TGTGCCAGCAGTCAACCGGGACTAGGTGGGGAGACCCAGTACTTC. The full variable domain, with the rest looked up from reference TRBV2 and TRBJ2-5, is EPEVTQTPSHQVTQMGQEVILRCVPISNHLYFYWYRQILGQKVEFLVSFYNNEISEKSEIFDDQFSVERPDGSNFTLKIRSTKLEDSAMYFCASSQPGLGGETQYFGPGTRLLVL.

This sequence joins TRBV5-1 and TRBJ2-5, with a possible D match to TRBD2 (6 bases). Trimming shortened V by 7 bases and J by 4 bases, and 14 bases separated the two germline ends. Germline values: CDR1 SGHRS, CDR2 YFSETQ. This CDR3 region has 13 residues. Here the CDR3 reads CASDLGGGETQYF. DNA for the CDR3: TGCGCCAGCGATCTGGGGGGTGGAGAGACCCAGTACTTC.

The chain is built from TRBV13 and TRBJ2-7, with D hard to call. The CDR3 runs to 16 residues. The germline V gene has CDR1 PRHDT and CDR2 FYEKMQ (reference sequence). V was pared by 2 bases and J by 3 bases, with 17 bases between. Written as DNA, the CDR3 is TGTGCCAGCAGCTTAAGTGGGCCGGGTAGGAGCTACGAGCAGTACTTC. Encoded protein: CASSLSGPGRSYEQYF. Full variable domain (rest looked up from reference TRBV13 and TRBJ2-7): AAGVIQSPRHLIKEKRETATLKCYPIPRHDTVYWYQQGPGQDPQFLISFYEKMQSDKGSIPDRFSAQQFSDYHSELNMSSLELGDSALYFCASSLSGPGRSYEQYFGPGTRLTVT.